The 13 T cell receptor beta chains reported below all come from one sample, sequenced in a study of identical twins. TCRdb reanalysed the 5' RACE reads using MiXCR and keeps one entry per CDR3 protein. In the table there are a few hundred thousand distinct CDR3 sequences, 7.5% to 10% of which are singletons. The same sample was also studied in work on yellow fever vaccine responses in identical twins.

The sample was PBMCs. The receptors here all came from a woman aged 18-29 years in good health.

The table lists this clonotype with a few counts. This rearrangement joins TRBV7-9 to TRBJ2-5; the D gene could be TRBD1 or TRBD2 (6 bases each). V lost 5 bases, J lost 2 bases, and 18 bases lay in between. Germline lookup yields CDR1 SEHNR and CDR2 FQNEAQ (reference sequence). The CDR3 has 16 residues. The CDR3 nucleotides are TGTGCCAGCAGCCCTCGTGGAGGGGGGCTTCAAGAGACCCAGTACTTC. Residues: CASSPRGGGLQETQYF.

This sequence joins TRBV7-8 and TRBJ2-1; D possibly corresponds to TRBD2 (6 bases). Germline CDR1 SGHVS, CDR2 FQNEAQ. The CDR3 has 15 amino acids. Trimming took off 4 bases at V and 5 bases at J, with 15 bases between the two ends. The DNA for the CDR3 is TGTGCCAGCAGCTCAAGCGGGTCAGGCCACAATGAGCAGTTCTTC. It yields the protein CASSSSGSGHNEQFF.

This clonotype was seen ten or more times. The V call is TRBV29-1, the J call TRBJ1-2; possibly TRBD1 for D (6 bases). This CDR3 is 12 amino acids long. Trimming shortened V by 0 bases and J by 6 bases, and 8 bases separated the two germline ends. Germline V gene lookup returns CDR1 SQVTM and CDR2 ANQGSEA. In nucleotides, the CDR3 is TGCAGCGTTGAAGAAGGGGGAAATGGCTACACCTTC. It is translated as CSVEEGGNGYTF.

The chain recombines TRBV29-1 with TRBJ2-1; D gene ambiguous. This CDR3 is 14 amino acids long. V lost 4 bases to trimming and J lost 6 bases, with 16 bases between them. Germline V gene sequence: CDR1 SQVTM, CDR2 ANQGSEA. The CDR3, as DNA: TGCAGCGTTGGTAGCCTTGGGTTGGGCAATGAGCAGTTCTTC. Translated: CSVGSLGLGNEQFF.

This clonotype was observed a handful of times. The chain's CDR3 is CASSPIRGLNTEAFF. The CDR3 nucleotides read TGTGCCAGCAGTCCGATCAGGGGCCTGAACACTGAAGCTTTCTTT. The J gene is TRBJ1-1, the V gene TRBV27, with D possibly being TRBD1 (6 bases). CDR1 and CDR2 (germline): MNHEY, SMNVEV (reference sequence). CDR3 length: 15 residues. Trimming left V 5 bases short and J 0 bases short, with 13 bases between.

Note on this clonotype: This clone may be a read error of a much larger clone one base away. J is TRBJ1-1 and V is TRBV12-3 or TRBV12-4; D uncertain. The CDR3 has 11 residues. Trimming removed 6 bases at V and 11 bases at J, with 13 bases between. CDR3 sequence reads: CASSLTVVAFF. The CDR3 DNA reads TGTGCCAGCAGCCTAACAGTGGTGGCTTTCTTT.

The CDR3 DNA reads TGTGCCAGCAGCCCAGGGGCCTTGGGTTACGAGCAGTACTTC. Protein sequence: CASSPGALGYEQYF. The chain joins TRBV7-8 to TRBJ2-7, with D possibly matching TRBD1 (6 bases). The length of the CDR3 is 14 residues. The V and J ends lost 5 bases and 4 bases respectively, with 15 bases between them. The germline V gene has CDR1 SGHVS and CDR2 FQNEAQ.

This clonotype was observed once. The J gene is TRBJ2-7, the V gene TRBV30, with a possible D match to TRBD2 (5 bases). V shed 0 bases and J shed 7 bases, with 16 bases lying between them. CDR1 is GTSNPN, CDR2 SVGIG, per germline (reference sequence). The CDR3 runs to 14 residues. CDR3 DNA sequence: TGTGCCTGGAGTGTGTTGGACCCCCCGGGAGAGCAGTACTTC. Translation: CAWSVLDPPGEQYF.

The V call is TRBV29-1, the J call TRBJ2-2, with D unclear. The CDR3 sequence is 13 residues long. CDR1 and CDR2 from the germline V gene are SQVTM and ANQGSEA. Trimming took 3 bases from V and 2 from J, leaving 7 bases between them. The CDR3 bases are TGCAGCGTTGAGGCACTTAACACCGGGGAGCTGTTTTTT. Translated, it gives CSVEALNTGELFF.

This clonotype was seen ten or more times. This chain connects TRBV7-9 to TRBJ2-7; D call uncertain. Germline CDR1 SEHNR, CDR2 FQNEAQ (reference sequence). The CDR3 sequence is 11 residues long. The germline V and J ends were trimmed by 2 bases and 5 bases, with 4 bases remaining between them. The CDR3, as DNA: TGTGCCAGCAGCTTAACGAACGAGCAGTACTTC. Amino acid sequence: CASSLTNEQYF.

Points on this clonotype: This may come from a read error, since a much larger clone is one base off. CDR3 loop: CRAGTVNTGELFF. Written as DNA, the CDR3 is TGCAGAGCTGGGACAGTGAACACCGGGGAGCTGTTTTTT. The gene calls are TRBV20-1 and TRBJ2-2, with TRBD1 identical over 7 bases. CDR3 length equals 13 residues. Germline CDR1 and CDR2: DFQATT and SNEGSKA (reference sequence).

The table lists this clonotype with many counts. The chain carries TRBV15 and TRBJ2-7; 8 bases agree with TRBD1. This CDR3 region has 15 residues. Germline lookup yields CDR1 LNHNV and CDR2 YYDKDF (reference sequence). V gave up 0 bases and J gave up 6 bases; unmatched junction bases: 7. CDR3 residues: CATSRDSRGRFEQYF. CDR3 coding DNA: TGTGCCACCAGCAGAGATAGCAGGGGGCGCTTCGAGCAGTACTTC.

This clonotype showed up many times. This rearrangement joins TRBV6-1 to TRBJ2-7; TRBD2 agrees at 9 bases. V lost 4 bases, J lost 3 bases, and 4 bases stayed unmatched. The CDR3 runs to 14 residues. The germline gives CDR1 MNHNS, CDR2 SASEGT. The CDR3 loop reads CASSVAGALYEQYF. The CDR3, as DNA: TGTGCCAGCAGTGTAGCGGGAGCCCTCTACGAGCAGTACTTC.